The 20 T cell receptor beta chains below were found in one sample sequenced in a study of blood T cell repertoires in COVID-19. Assay: immunoSEQ multiplex PCR; the TCRdb copy retains only in-frame clones and omits some. The data contain fewer than 90,000 clones, approximately 87% of them seen just once; the ten biggest clones take up roughly 18%. Source material: peripheral blood. These receptors were obtained from a man at least 80 years old in a cohort sampled during active COVID-19.

The gene calls are TRBV6-6 and TRBJ1-5, with D possibly TRBD1 on 5 matching bases. Trimming cost V 6 bases and J 4 bases, with 16 bases left between them. This CDR3 is 15 amino acids long. From germline, CDR1 is MNHNY and CDR2 SVGAGI (reference sequence). DNA of the CDR3: TGTGCCAGCAGCCAGGCGGGGGTACCAAATCAGCCCCAGCATTTT. Its translation is CASSQAGVPNQPQHF.

CDR3 region: CASSFTGGGTEAFF. CDR3 in DNA: TGTGCCAGCAGCTTCACAGGGGGAGGCACTGAAGCTTTCTTT. V and J are TRBV7-9 and TRBJ1-1; 8 bases line up with TRBD1. Germline assignment: CDR1 SEHNR and CDR2 FQNEAQ (reference sequence). The CDR3 covers 14 residues. The junction had 4 bases not matched to a gene; V was cut back by 3 bases and J by 4 bases.

The V and J genes are TRBV6-4 and TRBJ2-5; 7 bases map to TRBD1. Trimming cost V 0 bases and J 5 bases; bases outside gene matches: 3. Germline lookup yields CDR1 MRHNA and CDR2 SNTAGT. The CDR3 contains 14 residues. CDR3 in DNA: TGTGCCAGCAGTGACTCAGGGGGCGACGAGACCCAGTACTTC. Encoded protein: CASSDSGGDETQYF.

CDR3 nucleotide sequence: TGTGCCAGCAGGACATATGCGGACAGCATGAACACCGGGGAGCTGTTTTTT. This encodes CASRTYADSMNTGELFF. The rearrangement joins TRBV7-9 to TRBJ2-2; TRBD1 might be the D (6 bases). V shed 6 bases and J shed 1 base, with 18 bases lying between them. The CDR3 totals 17 residues. Looked up from germline, CDR1 is SEHNR and CDR2 is FQNEAQ (reference sequence).

This chain uses TRBV7-2 with TRBJ2-7, with TRBD2 matching 9 bases. Germline CDR1 and CDR2: SGHTA and FQGNSA. V was clipped by 4 bases and J by 5 bases; unmatched bases: 9. There are 15 residues in the CDR3. CDR3 residues: CASSSSRGGYHEQYF. CDR3 nucleotides: TGTGCCAGCAGCTCCTCGCGGGGGGGGTACCACGAGCAGTACTTC.

J is TRBJ2-5 and V is TRBV7-2; 10 positions agree with TRBD2. Germline V gene lookup returns CDR1 SGHTA and CDR2 FQGNSA. V lost 0 bases to trimming and J lost 1 base; unmatched junction nucleotides: 2. This CDR3 is built from 16 residues. In nucleotides, the CDR3 is TGTGCCAGCAGCTTAGCTGCTAGCGGGGGCCAAGAGACCCAGTACTTC. Protein sequence: CASSLAASGGQETQYF. The whole variable domain, filled in from reference TRBV7-2 and TRBJ2-5, reads GAGVSQSPSNKVTEKGKDVELRCDPISGHTALYWYRQSLGQGLEFLIYFQGNSAPDKSGLPSDRFSAERTGGSVSTLTIQRTQQEDSAVYLCASSLAASGGQETQYFGPGTRLLVL.

The gene calls are TRBV5-6 and TRBJ1-1; D unclear. Germline V gives CDR1 SGHDT, CDR2 YYEEEE. The CDR3 contains 12 residues. The V end lost 2 bases, the J end lost 1 base, and 3 bases lay between the germline ends. The CDR3: CASSFSNTEAFF. In nucleotides, the CDR3 is TGTGCCAGCAGCTTCTCGAACACTGAAGCTTTCTTT.

The chain couples TRBV2 to TRBJ1-5, with D maybe TRBD1 (5 bases). CDR3 length: 15 residues. The germline V gene has CDR1 SNHLY and CDR2 FYNNEI. Trimming shortened V by 6 bases and J by 2 bases, and 14 bases separated the two germline ends. The CDR3 DNA follows: TGTGCCAGCAGCCCCGGGGGGGGAGGCAATCAGCCCCAGCATTTT. It codes for CASSPGGGGNQPQHF.

V is TRBV19 and J is TRBJ1-1; maybe TRBD1 (5 bases). With 5 bases removed from V and 7 bases from J, the gap between germline ends came to 20 bases. Germline assignment: CDR1 LNHDA and CDR2 SQIVND (reference sequence). CDR3 size: 15 residues. The CDR3 sequence is CASSLKPPRGGEAFF. DNA for the CDR3: TGTGCCAGTAGTCTAAAGCCCCCCCGGGGGGGTGAAGCTTTCTTT.

As for this clone: A junction boundary mismatches the germline segment, possibly from a read error. The rearrangement uses TRBV5-4 and TRBJ1-1; D is unclear. The CDR3 has 8 amino acids. CDR1 is SGHNT, CDR2 YYREEE, per germline (reference sequence). The CDR3 protein is CARGGIPF. The CDR3 region has the DNA TGTGCCAGAGGAGGGATTCCATTT.

The chain has TRBV15 and TRBJ2-5; 8 nucleotides line up with TRBD1. V shed 1 base and J 4 bases; nucleotides not matched to a gene: 5. The V gene's germline CDR1 is LNHNV and CDR2 YYDKDF (reference sequence). There are 15 residues in the CDR3. The CDR3 is CATSRVSGGRETQYF. CDR3 DNA sequence: TGTGCCACCAGCAGAGTATCAGGGGGCAGAGAGACCCAGTACTTC.

V usage is TRBV3-1 (or the pseudogene TRBV3-2) and J usage is TRBJ2-1; D is unresolved. Deletions cut 0 bases from V and 4 bases from J, with 13 bases between. CDR3 length: 16 amino acids. Per the germline V gene, CDR1 is LGHDT and CDR2 is YNNKEL (reference sequence). In nucleotides, the CDR3 is TGTGCCAGCAGCCAAGAAGTTGCGGCTTCTTACAATGAGCAGTTCTTC. Translated: CASSQEVAASYNEQFF.

J is TRBJ1-6 and V is TRBV5-1; D gene uncertain. The CDR3 is 15 residues long. V lost 0 bases to trimming and J lost 9 bases, with 13 bases between them. Germline V CDR1 and CDR2: SGHRS, YFSETQ. Written as DNA, the CDR3 is TGCGCCAGCAGCTTGGAATCCGGGTTGGGTTCACCCCTCCACTTT. Protein: CASSLESGLGSPLHF.

The chain recombines TRBV28 with TRBJ1-2; D unclear. This CDR3 is 13 amino acids long. The V gene's germline CDR1 is MDHEN and CDR2 SYDVKM. V was clipped by 2 bases and J by 3 bases, with 7 bases between them. The CDR3 region is CASSLERDYGYTF. CDR3 coding DNA: TGTGCCAGCAGTTTAGAGAGGGACTATGGCTACACCTTC.

This chain links TRBV5-6 with TRBJ1-1; 8 bases line up with TRBD1. Losses at the gene ends were 4 bases for V and 6 bases for J; bases not matched to a gene: 5. The germline V gene encodes CDR1 SGHDT and CDR2 YYEEEE. This CDR3 comprises 13 residues. CDR3 amino acids: CASSPGGLAEAFF. The CDR3 DNA sequence: TGTGCCAGCAGCCCAGGGGGCTTGGCTGAAGCTTTCTTT.

V is TRBV6-2 or TRBV6-3 and J is TRBJ2-3; D uncertain. V was cut by 5 bases and J by 5 bases, with 14 bases left in between. Germline loops: CDR1 MNHEY, CDR2 SVGEGT. The CDR3 is 14 amino acids. The CDR3 loop reads CASSLGTLGDTQYF. The CDR3 nucleotides are TGTGCCAGCAGTCTGGGCACCCTGGGAGATACGCAGTATTTT.

This clone was seen only once. The rearrangement uses TRBV18 and TRBJ1-2; 8 nucleotides agree with TRBD1. Unmatched junction bases numbered 8, after V lost 5 bases and J lost 3 bases. The CDR3 extends over 15 amino acids. Germline-derived CDR1 and CDR2 are KGHSH and LQKENI. CDR3 loop: CASSEGTGGDYGYTF. CDR3 bases: TGTGCCAGCTCAGAGGGGACAGGTGGGGACTATGGCTACACCTTC.

The chain combines TRBV29-1 with TRBJ1-1; 8 bases are shared with TRBD1. This CDR3 has 13 amino acids. J was trimmed by 1 base and V by 3 bases; bases with no gene match: 1. Germline lookup yields CDR1 SQVTM and CDR2 ANQGSEA. CDR3 nucleotide sequence: TGCAGCGTTGATGACAGGGGGAACACTGAAGCTTTCTTT. It yields the protein CSVDDRGNTEAFF.

This chain joins TRBV10-3 and TRBJ1-2, with D possibly being TRBD1 (5 bases). This CDR3 contains 13 residues. The germline V and J ends were trimmed by 3 bases and 6 bases, with 11 bases remaining between them. Germline V gene data show CDR1 as ENHRY and CDR2 as SYGVKD. CDR3 protein: CAISDRAQDGYTF. The CDR3 DNA sequence: TGTGCCATCAGTGACAGGGCCCAGGATGGCTACACCTTC.

The chain employs TRBV2 and TRBJ2-5; D is unresolved. The CDR3 loop spans 14 amino acids. Trimming pared 4 bases from V and 0 bases from J, leaving 9 bases between. Germline loops: CDR1 SNHLY, CDR2 FYNNEI. The CDR3 loop is CASSGTEYQETQYF. The CDR3 DNA reads as TGTGCCAGCAGTGGCACAGAGTACCAAGAGACCCAGTACTTC.